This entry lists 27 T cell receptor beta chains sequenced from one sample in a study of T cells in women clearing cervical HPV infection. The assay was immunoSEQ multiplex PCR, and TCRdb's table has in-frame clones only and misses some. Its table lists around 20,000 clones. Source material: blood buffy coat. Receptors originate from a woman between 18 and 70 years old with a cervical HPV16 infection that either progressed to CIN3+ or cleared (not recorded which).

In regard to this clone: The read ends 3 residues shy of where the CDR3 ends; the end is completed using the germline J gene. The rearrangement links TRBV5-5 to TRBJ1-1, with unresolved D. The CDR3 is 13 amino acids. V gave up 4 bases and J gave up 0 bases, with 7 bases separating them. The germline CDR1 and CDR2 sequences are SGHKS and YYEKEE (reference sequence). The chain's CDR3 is CASSQELNTEAFF. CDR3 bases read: TGTGCCAGCAGCCAGGAATTGAACACTGAA.

The CDR3 here is CASSFRGGRTGELFF. CDR3 DNA, as far as it was read: TGTGCCAGCAGCTTCCGGGGGGGCCGGACCGGGGAG. This chain links TRBV7-2 with TRBJ2-2; 8 nucleotides align to TRBD2. The CDR3 end is not reached by the read, which stops 3 residues before it; the germline J gene fills it in. The germline V gene has CDR1 SGHTA and CDR2 FQGNSA. Unmatched junction bases numbered 5, after V lost 3 bases and J lost 5 bases. The CDR3 runs 15 residues.

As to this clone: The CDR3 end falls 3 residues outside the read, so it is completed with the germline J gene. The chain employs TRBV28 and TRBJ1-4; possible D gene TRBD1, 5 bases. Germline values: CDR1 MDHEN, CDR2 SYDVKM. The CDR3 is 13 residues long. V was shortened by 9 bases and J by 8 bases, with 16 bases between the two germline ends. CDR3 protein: CASHRDYREKLFF. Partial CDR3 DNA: TGTGCCAGTCACCGGGACTATAGGGAAAAA.

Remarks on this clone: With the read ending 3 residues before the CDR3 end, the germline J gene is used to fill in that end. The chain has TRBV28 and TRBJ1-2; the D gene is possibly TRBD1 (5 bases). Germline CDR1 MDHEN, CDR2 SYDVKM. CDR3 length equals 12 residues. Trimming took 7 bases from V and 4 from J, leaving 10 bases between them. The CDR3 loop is CASTPGIYGYTF. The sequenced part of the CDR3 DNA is TGTGCCAGCACCCCAGGGATCTATGGC.

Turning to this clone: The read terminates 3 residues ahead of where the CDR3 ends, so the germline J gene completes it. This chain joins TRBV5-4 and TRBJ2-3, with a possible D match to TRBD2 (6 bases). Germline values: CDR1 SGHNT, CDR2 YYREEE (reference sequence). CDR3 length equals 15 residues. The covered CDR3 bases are TGTGCCAGCAGCTTTTATAGGGGATCGGGAGAGACG. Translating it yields CASSFYRGSGET. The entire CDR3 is CASSFYRGSGETQYF. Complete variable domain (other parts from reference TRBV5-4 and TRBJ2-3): ETGVTQSPTHLIKTRGQQVTLRCSSQSGHNTVSWYQQALGQGPQFIFQYYREEENGRGNFPPRFSGLQFPNYSSELNVNALELDDSALYLCASSFYRGSGETQYFGPGTRLTVL.

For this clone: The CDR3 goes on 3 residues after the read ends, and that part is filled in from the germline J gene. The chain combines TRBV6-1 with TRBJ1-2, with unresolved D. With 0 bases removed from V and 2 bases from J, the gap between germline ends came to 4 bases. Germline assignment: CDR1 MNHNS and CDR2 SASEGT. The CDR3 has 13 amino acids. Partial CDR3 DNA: TGTGCCAGCAGTGAAGCAGGGAACTATGGC. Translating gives CASSEAGNYG. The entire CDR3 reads CASSEAGNYGYTF.

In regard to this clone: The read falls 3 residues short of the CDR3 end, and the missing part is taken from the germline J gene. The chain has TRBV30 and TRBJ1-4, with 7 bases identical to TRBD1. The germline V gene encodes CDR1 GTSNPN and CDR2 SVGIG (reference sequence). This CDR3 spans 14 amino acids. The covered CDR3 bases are TGTGCCTGCTTCGTAAACAGGGGCAATTCACCA. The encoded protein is CACFVNRGNSP. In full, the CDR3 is CACFVNRGNSPLFF.

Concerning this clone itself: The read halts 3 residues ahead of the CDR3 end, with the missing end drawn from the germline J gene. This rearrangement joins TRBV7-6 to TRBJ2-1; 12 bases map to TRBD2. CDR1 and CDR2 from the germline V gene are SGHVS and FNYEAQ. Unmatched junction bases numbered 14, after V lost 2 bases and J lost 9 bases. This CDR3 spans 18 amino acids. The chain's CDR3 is CASSLLFGPSGGDAEQFF. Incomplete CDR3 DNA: TGTGCCAGCAGCTTATTGTTTGGCCCTAGCGGGGGGGATGCTGAG.

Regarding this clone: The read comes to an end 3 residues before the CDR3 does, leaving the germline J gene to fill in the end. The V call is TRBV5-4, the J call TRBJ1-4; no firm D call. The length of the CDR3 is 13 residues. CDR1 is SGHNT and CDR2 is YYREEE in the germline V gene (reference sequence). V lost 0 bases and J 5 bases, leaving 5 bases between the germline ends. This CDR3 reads CASSLGGNEKLFF. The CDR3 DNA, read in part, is TGTGCCAGCAGCTTGGGAGGGAATGAAAAA.

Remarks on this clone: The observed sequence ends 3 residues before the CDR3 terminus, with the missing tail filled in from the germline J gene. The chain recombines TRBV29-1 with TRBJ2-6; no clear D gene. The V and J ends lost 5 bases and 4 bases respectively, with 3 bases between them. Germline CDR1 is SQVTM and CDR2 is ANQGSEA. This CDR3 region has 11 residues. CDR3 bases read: TGCAGCGTTTCGGGGGCCAACGTC. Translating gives CSVSGANV. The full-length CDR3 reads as CSVSGANVLTF.

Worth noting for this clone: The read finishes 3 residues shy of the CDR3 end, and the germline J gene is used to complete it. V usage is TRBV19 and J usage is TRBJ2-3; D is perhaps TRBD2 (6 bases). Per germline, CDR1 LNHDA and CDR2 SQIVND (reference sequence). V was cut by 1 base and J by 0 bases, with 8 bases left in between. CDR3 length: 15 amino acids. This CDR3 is CASSIAAGSTDTQYF. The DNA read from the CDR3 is TGTGCCAGTAGTATAGCGGCGGGGAGCACAGATACG.

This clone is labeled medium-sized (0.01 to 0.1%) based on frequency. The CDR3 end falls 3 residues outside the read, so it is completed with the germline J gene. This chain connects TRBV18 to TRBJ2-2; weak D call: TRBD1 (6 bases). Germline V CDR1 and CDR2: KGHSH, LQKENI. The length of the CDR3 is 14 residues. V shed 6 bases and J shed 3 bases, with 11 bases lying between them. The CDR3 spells CASSGQMDTGELFF. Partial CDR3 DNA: TGTGCCAGCTCCGGACAGATGGACACCGGGGAG.

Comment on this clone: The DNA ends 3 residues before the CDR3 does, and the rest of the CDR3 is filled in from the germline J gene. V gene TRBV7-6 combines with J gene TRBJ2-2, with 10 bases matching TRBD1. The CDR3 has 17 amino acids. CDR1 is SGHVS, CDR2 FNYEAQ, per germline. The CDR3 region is CASSRPRTDRGNEKLFF. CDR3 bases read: TGTGCCAGCAGCCGGCCACGGACGGACAGGGGGAATGAAAAG.

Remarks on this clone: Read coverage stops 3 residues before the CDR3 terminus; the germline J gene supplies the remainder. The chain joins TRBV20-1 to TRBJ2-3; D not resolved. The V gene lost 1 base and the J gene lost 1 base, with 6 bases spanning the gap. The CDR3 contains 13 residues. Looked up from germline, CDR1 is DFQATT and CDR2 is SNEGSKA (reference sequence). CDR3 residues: CSARVGGTDTQYF. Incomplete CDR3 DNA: TGCAGTGCTAGAGTGGGCGGCACAGATACG.

The CDR3 region is CASSLVGVNEKLFF. CDR3 DNA, as far as it was read: TGTGCCAGCAGCTTAGTAGGGGTCAATGAAAAA. The chain recombines TRBV7-9 with TRBJ1-4; D is perhaps TRBD1 (5 bases). The CDR3 end lies 3 residues beyond the end of the read and is filled in from the germline J gene. The V gene lost 1 base and the J gene lost 5 bases, with 8 bases spanning the gap. Germline V lookup: CDR1 SEHNR, CDR2 FQNEAQ (reference sequence). CDR3 size: 14 residues.

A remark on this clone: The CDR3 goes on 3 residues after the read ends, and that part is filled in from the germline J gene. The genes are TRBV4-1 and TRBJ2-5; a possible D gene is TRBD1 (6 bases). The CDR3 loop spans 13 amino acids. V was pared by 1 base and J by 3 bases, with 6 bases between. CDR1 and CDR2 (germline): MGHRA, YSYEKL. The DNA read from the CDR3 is TGCGCCAGCAGCCAAGCAGGGGAAGAGACC. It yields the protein CASSQAGEET. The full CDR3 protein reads CASSQAGEETQYF.

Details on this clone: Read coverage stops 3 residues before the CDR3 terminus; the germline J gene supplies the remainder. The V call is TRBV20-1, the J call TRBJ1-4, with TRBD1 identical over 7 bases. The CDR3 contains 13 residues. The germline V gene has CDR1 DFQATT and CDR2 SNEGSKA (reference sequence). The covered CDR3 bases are TGCAGTGCATCCGGGACAGCAAATTCACCA. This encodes CSASGTANSP. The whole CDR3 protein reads CSASGTANSPLFF.

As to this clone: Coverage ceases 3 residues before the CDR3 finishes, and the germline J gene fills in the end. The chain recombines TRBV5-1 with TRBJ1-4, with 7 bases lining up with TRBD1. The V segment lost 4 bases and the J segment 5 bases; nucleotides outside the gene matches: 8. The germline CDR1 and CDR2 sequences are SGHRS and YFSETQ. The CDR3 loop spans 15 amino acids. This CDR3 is CASSKDRDLNEKLFF. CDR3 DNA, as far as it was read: TGCGCCAGCAGCAAAGACAGGGACTTGAATGAAAAA.

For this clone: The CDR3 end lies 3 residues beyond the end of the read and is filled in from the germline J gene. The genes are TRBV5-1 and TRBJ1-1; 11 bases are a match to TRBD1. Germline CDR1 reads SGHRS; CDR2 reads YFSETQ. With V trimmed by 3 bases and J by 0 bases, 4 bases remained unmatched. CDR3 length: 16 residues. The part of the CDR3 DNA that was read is TGCGCCAGCAGCTACCGGACAGGGGGCTTGAACACTGAA. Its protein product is CASSYRTGGLNTE. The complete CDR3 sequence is CASSYRTGGLNTEAFF.

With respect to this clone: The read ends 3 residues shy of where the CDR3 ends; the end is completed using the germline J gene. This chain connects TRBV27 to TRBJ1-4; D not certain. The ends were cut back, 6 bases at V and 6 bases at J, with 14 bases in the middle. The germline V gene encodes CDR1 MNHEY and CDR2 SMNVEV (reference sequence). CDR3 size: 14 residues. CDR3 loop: CASRGVASDEKLFF. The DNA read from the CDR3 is TGTGCCAGCAGAGGAGTAGCGTCGGATGAAAAA.

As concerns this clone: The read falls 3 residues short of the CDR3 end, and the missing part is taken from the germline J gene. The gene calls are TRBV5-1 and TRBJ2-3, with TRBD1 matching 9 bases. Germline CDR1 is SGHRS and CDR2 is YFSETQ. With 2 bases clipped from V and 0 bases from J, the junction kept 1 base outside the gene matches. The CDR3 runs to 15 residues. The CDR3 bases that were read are TGCGCCAGCAGCTTCGGACAGGGGAGCACAGATACG. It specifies CASSFGQGSTDT. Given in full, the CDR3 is CASSFGQGSTDTQYF.

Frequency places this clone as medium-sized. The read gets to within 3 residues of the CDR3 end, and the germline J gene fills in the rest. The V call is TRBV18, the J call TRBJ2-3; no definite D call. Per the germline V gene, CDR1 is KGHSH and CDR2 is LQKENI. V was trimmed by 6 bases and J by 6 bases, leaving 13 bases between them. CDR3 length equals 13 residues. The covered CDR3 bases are TGTGCCAGCTCCCGAAACGGCGGTGATACG. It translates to CASSRNGGDT. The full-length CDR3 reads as CASSRNGGDTQYF.

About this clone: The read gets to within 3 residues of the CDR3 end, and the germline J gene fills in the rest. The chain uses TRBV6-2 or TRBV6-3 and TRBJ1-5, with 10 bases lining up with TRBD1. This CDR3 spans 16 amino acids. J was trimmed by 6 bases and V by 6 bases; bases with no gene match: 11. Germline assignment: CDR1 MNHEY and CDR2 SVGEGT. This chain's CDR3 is CASSDPGTGAGQPQHF. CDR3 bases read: TGTGCCAGCAGCGACCCCGGGACAGGGGCTGGTCAGCCC.

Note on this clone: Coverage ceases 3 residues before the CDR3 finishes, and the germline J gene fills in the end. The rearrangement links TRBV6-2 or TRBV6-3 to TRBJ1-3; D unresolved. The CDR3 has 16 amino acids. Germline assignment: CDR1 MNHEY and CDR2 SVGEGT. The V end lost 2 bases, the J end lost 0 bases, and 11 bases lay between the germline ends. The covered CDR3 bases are TGTGCCAGCAGTTACGTACCGACTCCCTCTGGAAACACC. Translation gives CASSYVPTPSGNT. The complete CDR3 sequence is CASSYVPTPSGNTIYF.

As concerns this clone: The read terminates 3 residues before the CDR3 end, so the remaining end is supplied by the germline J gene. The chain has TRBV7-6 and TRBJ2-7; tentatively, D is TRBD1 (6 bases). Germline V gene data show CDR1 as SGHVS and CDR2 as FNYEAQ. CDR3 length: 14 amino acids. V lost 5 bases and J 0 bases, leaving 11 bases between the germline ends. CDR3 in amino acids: CASSPTGSSYEQYF. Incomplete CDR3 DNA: TGTGCCAGCAGCCCCACAGGGTCCTCCTACGAG.

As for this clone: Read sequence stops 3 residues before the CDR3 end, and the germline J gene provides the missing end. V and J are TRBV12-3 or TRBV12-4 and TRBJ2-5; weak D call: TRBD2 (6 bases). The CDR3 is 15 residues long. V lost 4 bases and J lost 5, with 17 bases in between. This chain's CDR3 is CASSSSPGVRETQYF. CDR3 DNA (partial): TGTGCCAGCAGTTCCTCCCCGGGGGTCCGGGAGACC.

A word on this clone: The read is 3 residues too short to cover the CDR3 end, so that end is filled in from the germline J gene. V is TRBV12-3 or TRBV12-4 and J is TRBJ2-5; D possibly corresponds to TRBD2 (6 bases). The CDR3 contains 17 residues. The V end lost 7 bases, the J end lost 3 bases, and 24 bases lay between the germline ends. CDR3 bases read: TGTGCCAGCAATTTCCAGTCCCACACTAGGACTAAAGAGACC. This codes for CASNFQSHTRTKET. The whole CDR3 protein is CASNFQSHTRTKETQYF.